What follows describes a single T cell receptor (beta chain). As yet, its antigen is unknown. The record originates from a study of T cells after yellow fever vaccination. Notes on the study in general: Only a small proportion of the clonotypes turned up in both the CD4 and the CD8 compartments, likely arising from convergent recombination. The secondary response peaked faster, at day 5 versus 15, but was weaker.

TCR cDNA was made by 5'RACE template switching, adding a universal primer site and UMIs. One entry per CDR3 protein, called by TCRdb with MiXCR from the 5' RACE reads. The sample has hundreds of thousands of distinct CDR3 sequences, approximately 12% seen once. Germline V gene lookup returns CDR1 KGHSH and CDR2 LQKENI. The V end was cut by 3 bases, the J end by 3 bases, with 15 bases between. The CDR3 sequence is 16 residues long. The J gene is TRBJ2-1, the V gene TRBV18; TRBD2 might be the D (6 bases). This receptor was identified in a man younger than 30 who received the YFV17D yellow fever vaccine. Source: CD4+ T cells sorted from PBMCs, taken 15 days after the yellow fever booster vaccination. CDR3 sequence reads: CASSPPGLQSYNEQFF. The CDR3 nucleotides are TGTGCCAGCTCACCCCCGGGACTCCAAAGCTACAATGAGCAGTTCTTC.